This section outlines one TCR beta chain sequence together with its context. What it binds is unknown. Using its own MiXCR run on the 5' RACE reads, TCRdb lists one record per CDR3 protein. This sample yields over 450,000 distinct CDR3 sequences, of which more than 9.5% are seen a single time; approximately 6.2% belongs to the top ten. The record originates from a study of CD8 T cells in ankylosing spondylitis. Whole-study findings and limits: Clones tied to disease were said to be significantly enriched in matched ankylosing spondylitis synovial fluid. A motif in TCR beta, a set of about 8 highly homologous variants, appeared characteristic of ankylosing spondylitis blood. Disease-linked clones bore a CD8+ phenotype and were relatively rare in peripheral blood.

Germline trimming cut 6 bases from V and 7 bases from J; bases unmatched to any gene: 5. The CDR3 extends over 13 amino acids. The chain recombines TRBV12-3 or TRBV12-4 with TRBJ2-2, with 7 bases identical to TRBD1. The sequencing input was blood, either unsorted or a sorted T cell fraction (not recorded which). The sequence derives from a male donor with ankylosing spondylitis. CDR3 residues: CASSRTGDGELFF. The CDR3 coding sequence is TGTGCCAGCAGCCGAACAGGGGACGGGGAGCTGTTTTTT.